Listed below are T cell receptor beta chains from one sample, sequenced in a study of T cell repertoires and HLA-DP antigens. These TCRs' antigens remain unknown. The assay was immunoSEQ multiplex PCR, and TCRdb's table has in-frame clones only and misses some. The sample contains some 110,000 clones, 90% to 95% of which appear only once. Sequencing input: CD4+ T cells from PBMCs. Receptors originate from a woman under 30 in good health and CMV-seronegative. Both conserved end residues are part of each CDR3. The D gene is left open where the match is weak. A clone size is listed for some rows: how often the clone was seen (once, few, many), or a class if it is expanded.

D gene	V gene	J gene	clone size	CDR3 DNA	CDR3 protein
.	TRBV29-1	TRBJ1-1	.	TGCAGCGTAATAGGGAACACTGAAGCTTTCTTT	CSVIGNTEAFF
.	TRBV11-2	TRBJ1-1	.	TGTGCCAGCAGCTCCTCGGACTCCCCAGAAGCTTTCTTT	CASSSSDSPEAFF
TRBD1	TRBV28	TRBJ1-5	.	TGTGCCAGCAGTTTAAGAGGTGGCAGGGGGTATCAGCCCCAGCATTTT	CASSLRGGRGYQPQHF
TRBD1	TRBV6-1	TRBJ1-6	once	TGTGCCAGCAGTAAAGTACAGGGGGGCTCCTATAATTCACCCCTCCACTTT	CASSKVQGGSYNSPLHF
.	TRBV2	TRBJ2-5	.	TGTGCCAGCAGGATGGAGGGGGAGACCCAGTACTTC	CASRMEGETQYF
TRBD1	TRBV5-6	TRBJ2-7	.	TGTGCCAGCAGCACAGGGGGAGCCGAGCAGTACTTC	CASSTGGAEQYF
TRBD1	TRBV7-9	TRBJ2-2	.	TGTGCCAGCACTGACAGGGGGAGGAACACCGGGGAGCTGTTTTTT	CASTDRGRNTGELFF
.	TRBV7-6	TRBJ2-1	.	TGTGCCAGCAGCTTAGTGGCAATGGTTGGGACTGGGGTGTACAATGAGCAGTTCTTC	CASSLVAMVGTGVYNEQFF
.	TRBV5-4	TRBJ1-1	.	TGTGCCAGCAGCCCCCGGGCCACCGGTGGGAACACTGAAGCTTTCTTT	CASSPRATGGNTEAFF
.	TRBV28	TRBJ2-1	.	TGTGCCAGCAGATCGGGTGGGCAGGTACAAGTCAAGCAGTTCTTC	CASRSGGQVQVKQFF
.	TRBV28	TRBJ1-4	.	TGTGCCAGCAGCCGTACACGGTTCGCGCGTACGGAACGAAATGAAAAACTGTTTTTT	CASSRTRFARTERNEKLFF
TRBD2	TRBV18	TRBJ2-4	.	TGTGCCAGCTCACCCTCGCGGGGGGGAGATTTAGCCAAAAACATTCAGTACTTC	CASSPSRGGDLAKNIQYF
.	TRBV28	TRBJ2-7	.	TGTGCCAGCAGTTTACCAGGGCCAGCCTACGAGCAGTACTTC	CASSLPGPAYEQYF
.	TRBV7-9	TRBJ1-4	.	TGTGCCAGCAGCTTAGTGGGGGAGAATGAAAAACTGTTTTTT	CASSLVGENEKLFF
.	TRBV5-6	TRBJ1-4	.	TGTGCCAGCAGCTTGCGGGCAGGTGGTAATGAAAAACTGTTTTTT	CASSLRAGGNEKLFF
TRBD2	TRBV5-6	TRBJ2-3	.	TGTGCCAGCAGCTTGTCTCTAGCGGGGGGGCCCATAGATACGCAGTATTTT	CASSLSLAGGPIDTQYF
TRBD1	TRBV25-1	TRBJ1-1	.	TGTGCCAGCAGGGGAATGTCTACCGGGACAGGAAGAGGGACTGAAGCTTTCTTT	CASRGMSTGTGRGTEAFF
.	TRBV9	TRBJ2-5	.	TGTGCCAGCAGCGTAGGCCCTTTTGGAGGGGGGCAAGAGACCCAGTACTTC	CASSVGPFGGGQETQYF
.	TRBV15	TRBJ1-1	.	TGTGCCACCAGCCTGGAGGGTATGAACACTGAAGCTTTCTTT	CATSLEGMNTEAFF
.	TRBV7-9	TRBJ2-2	.	TGTGCCAGCAGCTCCTTAGACGGGGCCGGGGAGCTGTTTTTT	CASSSLDGAGELFF
TRBD1	TRBV5-1	TRBJ1-4	.	TGCGCCAGCAGACATACAGGGGGGGATGAAAAACTGTTTTTT	CASRHTGGDEKLFF
TRBD1	TRBV6-1	TRBJ1-5	.	TGTGCCAGCAGCGCTTGGACAGGAGTAAGCCAGCCCCAGCATTTT	CASSAWTGVSQPQHF
TRBD1	TRBV18	TRBJ2-3	.	TGTGCCAGCTCCCCAACAGGGGGAGCGGTAGATACGCAGTATTTT	CASSPTGGAVDTQYF
TRBD2	TRBV6-5	TRBJ2-5	.	TGTGCCAGCAGTTCACCGCGGGCGGGAGGGCCGAAGACCCAGTACTTC	CASSSPRAGGPKTQYF
.	TRBV28	TRBJ1-5	.	TGTGCCAGCAGTTTTTTCGACAGCAATCAGCCCCAGCATTTT	CASSFFDSNQPQHF
.	TRBV6-1	TRBJ2-2	.	TGTGCCAGCAGTGAAGCGCGGCAGATCACCGGGGAGCTGTTTTTT	CASSEARQITGELFF
TRBD1	TRBV13	TRBJ1-2	.	TGTGCCAGCAGCTTCGCAGGGGGAAATAAGGGCTACACCTTC	CASSFAGGNKGYTF
.	TRBV9	TRBJ1-2	once	TGTGCCAGCAGTTTTTCGACAGGCTCGATGGGTGGCTACACCTTC	CASSFSTGSMGGYTF
.	TRBV19	TRBJ1-1	.	TGTGCCAGTAGTCACATGAGGGAGAACACTGAAGCTTTCTTT	CASSHMRENTEAFF
.	TRBV2	TRBJ2-2	.	TGTGCCGTAAACGAGGCAGCCTTGAACACCGGGGAGCTGTTTTTT	CAVNEAALNTGELFF
TRBD1	TRBV6-6	TRBJ2-5	.	TGTGCCAGCAAAATTAGGACAGGGGGCCGGGAGACCCAGTACTTC	CASKIRTGGRETQYF
.	TRBV29-1	TRBJ2-3	.	TGCAGCGTTGTGGTATTGGGAAGCATAGATACGCAGTATTTT	CSVVVLGSIDTQYF
TRBD1	TRBV27	TRBJ2-1	.	TGTGCCAGCAGTTATTACGGGACAGAAAATGAGCAGTTCTTC	CASSYYGTENEQFF
.	TRBV14	TRBJ1-2	.	TGTGCCAGCAGCCACCTCACGAAGGCCTATGGCTACACCTTC	CASSHLTKAYGYTF
.	TRBV19	TRBJ2-7	.	TGTGCCAGTAGTGGCCGGAGGACGGGGCCCTACGAGCAGTACTTC	CASSGRRTGPYEQYF
TRBD1	TRBV7-2	TRBJ2-5	.	TGTGCCAGCAGCACATGGACAGGGGGCCAAGAGACCCAGTACTTC	CASSTWTGGQETQYF
TRBD1	TRBV9	TRBJ1-5	.	TGTGCCAGCAGCGTAGTTTGGGGGTCCGGGACAGATGATCAGCCCCAGCATTTT	CASSVVWGSGTDDQPQHF
TRBD1	TRBV15	TRBJ2-7	.	TGTGCCACCAGCCTCCTCGGACAGGGCCAAAGGTACGAGCAGTACTTC	CATSLLGQGQRYEQYF
TRBD1	TRBV2	TRBJ2-1	.	TGTGCCAGCAGAGTCGGACAGGGGGCCTACAATGAGCAGTTCTTC	CASRVGQGAYNEQFF
.	TRBV4-1	TRBJ1-4	.	TGCGCCAGCAGCCAAGTAGGAGGGCATGAAAAACTGTTTTTT	CASSQVGGHEKLFF
.	TRBV7-3	TRBJ1-2	.	TGTGCCAGCAGCCCAGCGGGCACTAACTATGGCTACACCTTC	CASSPAGTNYGYTF
.	TRBV7-8	TRBJ2-2	.	TGTGCCAGCAGCTACGACCTTTTAGAGCTGTTTTTT	CASSYDLLELFF
.	TRBV28	TRBJ2-5	few	TGTGCCAGCAGACAACGGTGGTCCCTCCAAGAGACCCAGTACTTC	CASRQRWSLQETQYF
TRBD1	TRBV5-1	TRBJ1-2	once	TGCGCCAGCAGCGCGACAGGGGGCACGCCTTGGGCAGGCTACACCTTC	CASSATGGTPWAGYTF
.	TRBV11-1	TRBJ2-7	.	TGTGCCAGCAGCTCCGGACCCTACGAGCAGTACTTC	CASSSGPYEQYF
TRBD2	TRBV5-1	TRBJ2-5	.	TGCGCCAGCAGCTTCGGCGGGGGGGCTCGACAGACCCAGTACTTC	CASSFGGGARQTQYF
TRBD2	TRBV2	TRBJ2-3	.	TGTGCCAGCAGTGAAGAGGGGACTACCACCACGCAGTATTTT	CASSEEGTTTTQYF
.	TRBV6-6	TRBJ2-1	.	TGTGCCAGCAGCACAAAGCGGTTCTCCTACAATGAGCAGTTCTTC	CASSTKRFSYNEQFF
TRBD1	TRBV19	TRBJ2-5	.	TGTGCCACAGGGCGGGGGACAGGGGACCAAGAGACCCAGTACTTC	CATGRGTGDQETQYF